This TCR beta chain is from a study of blood T cell repertoires in COVID-19. Overall study: Material from acute and convalescent COVID-19 was sourced from the United States, Italy and Spain. PBMCs, B-cell-depleted T cells, or T cells provided the cDNA or gDNA that made up the material.

The germline gives CDR1 SGDLS, CDR2 YYNGEE. There are 14 residues in the CDR3. V was cut by 4 bases and J by 5 bases, with 15 bases left in between. Source study methods: Estimation of nucleated cell counts relied on the amplification of reference gene primers. Method: immunoSEQ multiplex PCR; TCRdb's copy keeps in-frame clones and lacks some. V and J calls and clone size are given by that table; D and trimming were obtained from the DNA. The profile shows about 150,000 clones, more than 80% of them singletons. Sequencing input: peripheral blood. The receptor comes from a man aged 50 or older with acute or convalescent COVID-19. The chain uses TRBV9 and TRBJ2-5; the D gene is possibly TRBD2 (5 bases). This chain's CDR3 is CASSPFGGSETQYF. The CDR3, as DNA: TGTGCCAGCAGCCCTTTTGGTGGGAGTGAGACCCAGTACTTC.